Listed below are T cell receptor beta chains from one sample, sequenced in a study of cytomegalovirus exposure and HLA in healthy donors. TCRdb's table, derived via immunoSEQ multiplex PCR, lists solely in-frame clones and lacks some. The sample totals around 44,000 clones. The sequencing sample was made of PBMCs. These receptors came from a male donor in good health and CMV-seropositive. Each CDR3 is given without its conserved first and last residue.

ASSDPGYGYT	TRBV7-2	TRBJ1-2
ASIGRDRGNSPLH	TRBV6-1	TRBJ1-6
ASSLDSWTGGPNSPLH	TRBV11-2	TRBJ1-6
ASSPMRQGMGYT	TRBV27	TRBJ1-2
ASSPGTVTSYEQY	TRBV5-1	TRBJ2-7
ASSPKGTTGNTIY	TRBV19	TRBJ1-3
ASSLGTTPYEQY	TRBV11-1	TRBJ2-7
ASSGGHYGYT	TRBV28	TRBJ1-2
ASSQDEMELAGGPSTDTQY	TRBV4-3	TRBJ2-3
ASSPDRDGYEQY	TRBV7-3	TRBJ2-7
ASSIQSSTEAF	TRBV9	TRBJ1-1
ASRGGEHGNTIY	TRBV19	TRBJ1-3
ASSPFTPLHHEQY	TRBV6-5	TRBJ2-7
ASSSSDRSNYGYT	TRBV7-9	TRBJ1-2
ASSEGLYGYT	TRBV2	TRBJ1-2
ASSVGSGGLEQY	TRBV9	TRBJ2-7
ASSDEQGGTDTQY	TRBV6-4	TRBJ2-3
ASSHEPTGSSYEQY	TRBV2	TRBJ2-7
AGRFGTGSYEQY	TRBV4-2	TRBJ2-7
ASSWGGGGYNEQF	TRBV6-1	TRBJ2-1
ASSQVMGEASGGTGQF	TRBV4-1	TRBJ2-1
ASSLSMGGTDTQY	TRBV27	TRBJ2-3
ASSYSLGQGQGYT	TRBV6-5	TRBJ1-2
ASSLSGTGSLY	TRBV5-1	TRBJ2-7
ASSFTSGDTQY	TRBV7-2	TRBJ2-3
ASSQSSGQSIDTQY	TRBV18	TRBJ2-3
ASSQDAGTPIGNQPQH	TRBV4-2	TRBJ1-5
ASSIDTGPGWDEQY	TRBV19	TRBJ2-7
AWSVGGHTEAF	TRBV30	TRBJ1-1
ASSLWGGGPYEQY	TRBV27	TRBJ2-7
ASSAGTTEVNTEAF	TRBV9	TRBJ1-1
ASSSTRSGANVLT	TRBV5-5	TRBJ2-6
ASSYSSGGDPYEQY	TRBV6-5	TRBJ2-7
ASSLYNEQF	TRBV19	TRBJ2-1
ASSSLDRGAEQY	TRBV18	TRBJ2-7
ASIPGHRALRNDEQY	TRBV28	TRBJ2-7
ASSPQQGKSPLH	TRBV5-5	TRBJ1-6
ASSPDPRAGDEKLF	TRBV5-1	TRBJ1-4